These 26 T cell receptor beta chains came from one sample sequenced in a study of cytomegalovirus exposure and HLA in healthy donors (dated by TCRdb to between 2016 and 2019). The library was produced with the immunoSEQ multiplex PCR assay. For the multiplex PCR, a mixture combining 60 forward primers for TCR Vbeta segments and 13 reverse primers for TCR Jbeta segments was used. This is the immuneACCESS table as TCRdb keeps it, with only in-frame sequences that have V and J called. A part of the clones is gone; compared with another copy, unresolved V genes explain less than half, and the rest is unexplained. This sample comprises roughly 150,000 clones, around 82% of them detected only once. About 6.1% of the sample lies in the top ten. Sample: PBMCs. The receptors were sampled from a woman in her 50s in good health and CMV-seropositive.

Comments on this clone: At one of its ends the junction is not consistent with the germline gene, which may arise from a read error. The V call is TRBV7-9, the J call TRBJ1-1; 8 positions agree with TRBD1. This CDR3 comprises 15 residues. Looked up from germline, CDR1 is SEHNR and CDR2 is FQNEAQ (reference sequence). Here the CDR3 DNA reads TGTTCCAGCAGCTTAGGACAGGGAGGTATCACTGAAGCTTTCTTT. Translated: CSSSLGQGGITEAFF.

This chain connects TRBV7-2 to TRBJ2-1, with no clear D. The ends were cut back, 6 bases at V and 7 bases at J, with 13 bases in the middle. In germline, CDR1 is SGHTA, CDR2 FQGNSA. This CDR3 comprises 13 residues. CDR3 residues: CASSQAQYNEQFF. As DNA, the CDR3 is TGTGCCAGCAGTCAAGCGCAATATAATGAGCAGTTCTTC.

The chain uses TRBV7-6 and TRBJ1-1; 7 nucleotides match TRBD1. Per the germline V gene, CDR1 is SGHVS and CDR2 is FNYEAQ. The trim removed 5 bases at V and 0 bases at J, leaving 9 bases unmatched. This CDR3 spans 16 amino acids. CDR3 in amino acids: CASSPPAGQLNTEAFF. The DNA for the CDR3 is TGTGCCAGCAGCCCCCCGGCGGGACAGCTGAACACTGAAGCTTTCTTT.

This chain links TRBV19 with TRBJ2-6, with unresolved D. CDR1 is LNHDA, CDR2 SQIVND, per germline (reference sequence). The CDR3 sequence is 16 residues long. Trimming took 4 bases from V and 1 from J, leaving 11 bases between them. CDR3 amino acids: CASSNPAESGANVLTF. CDR3 DNA sequence: TGTGCCAGTAGTAATCCCGCCGAGTCTGGGGCCAACGTCCTGACTTTC.

The CDR3 loop is CAISAQGFYNEQFF. Written as DNA, the CDR3 is TGTGCCATCAGTGCACAGGGTTTCTACAATGAGCAGTTCTTC. V and J are TRBV10-3 and TRBJ2-1, with a weak D call TRBD1 (6 bases). CDR1 ENHRY and CDR2 SYGVKD come from the germline V gene. The CDR3 covers 14 residues. V was shortened by 4 bases and J by 3 bases, with 10 bases between the two germline ends.

V usage is TRBV27 and J usage is TRBJ2-7, with TRBD2 matching over 9 bases. This CDR3 has 14 amino acids. V gave up 6 bases and J gave up 0 bases; unmatched junction bases: 3. Germline-derived CDR1 and CDR2 are MNHEY and SMNVEV (reference sequence). Written as DNA, the CDR3 is TGTGCCAGCAGACCGGGACTAGCCTCCTACGAGCAGTACTTC. It codes for CASRPGLASYEQYF.

J is TRBJ1-5 and V is TRBV4-2, with 7 bases aligning to TRBD1. From germline, CDR1 is LGHNA and CDR2 YNFKEQ. The CDR3 spans 15 residues. The J segment lost 5 bases and the V segment lost 0 bases, leaving 4 bases of the junction unmatched. This CDR3 reads CASSQEGTGDQPQHF. Here the CDR3 DNA reads TGTGCCAGCAGCCAAGAAGGTACAGGGGATCAGCCCCAGCATTTT.

This clone has more than one count but fewer than ten. V gene TRBV9 combines with J gene TRBJ2-2; D is undetermined. The germline CDR1 and CDR2 sequences are SGDLS and YYNGEE. The CDR3 spans 14 residues. The V and J ends lost 0 bases and 4 bases respectively, with 7 bases between them. CDR3 coding DNA: TGTGCCAGCAGCGTAGTTTCGGGCACCGGGGAGCTGTTTTTT. Translated, it gives CASSVVSGTGELFF.

The chain combines TRBV10-3 with TRBJ1-3, with D maybe TRBD1 (5 bases). The CDR3 runs to 13 residues. Germline CDR1 reads ENHRY; CDR2 reads SYGVKD. V was pared by 10 bases and J by 3 bases, with 13 bases between. CDR3 coding DNA: TGTGCCACCGGGGGAGTCAGTGGAAACACCATATATTTT. Its protein is CATGGVSGNTIYF.

This clone was recorded a few times. V gene TRBV14 combines with J gene TRBJ1-6; D is unclear. The ends were cut back, 4 bases at V and 8 bases at J, with 9 bases in the middle. The CDR3 has 13 amino acids. From germline, CDR1 is SGHDN and CDR2 FVKESK. CDR3 bases: TGTGCCAGCAGCCCCTCAAGAGATTCACCCCTCCACTTT. This encodes CASSPSRDSPLHF.

This sequence joins TRBV30 and TRBJ1-6; D gene ambiguous. The CDR3 covers 11 residues. V was cut by 0 bases and J by 9 bases, with 3 bases left in between. CDR1 is GTSNPN, CDR2 SVGIG, per germline (reference sequence). The CDR3 spells CAWSVSSPLHF. In DNA, the CDR3 is TGTGCCTGGAGTGTCTCTTCACCCCTCCACTTT. The whole variable domain, filled in from reference TRBV30 and TRBJ1-6, reads SQTIHQWPATLVQPVGSPLSLECTVEGTSNPNLYWYRQAAGRGLQLLFYSVGIGQISSEVPQNLSASRPQDRQFILSSKKLLLSDSGFYLCAWSVSSPLHFGNGTRLTVT.

The rearrangement links TRBV27 to TRBJ2-1, with D possibly matching TRBD2 (6 bases). Germline-derived CDR1 and CDR2 are MNHEY and SMNVEV (reference sequence). The V gene lost 0 bases and the J gene lost 12 bases, with 12 bases spanning the gap. This CDR3 has 13 amino acids. CDR3 in DNA: TGTGCCAGCAGTTTATCGAAGGGAGGAGGGCAGTTCTTC. Translation: CASSLSKGGGQFF.

This clone came up once. CDR3 DNA sequence: TGTGCCAGCAGTGAATCACGGGGGAAGGGCTATGGCTACACCTTC. It codes for CASSESRGKGYGYTF. This sequence joins TRBV2 and TRBJ1-2; tentatively, D is TRBD1 (5 bases). V gave up 2 bases and J gave up 4 bases, with 14 bases separating them. This CDR3 contains 15 residues. CDR1 is SNHLY, CDR2 FYNNEI, per germline.

This clone appeared a single time. The V gene is TRBV9, the J gene TRBJ2-6, with TRBD1 as a possible D gene (5 bases). CDR3 size: 16 residues. Trimming took off 3 bases at V and 0 bases at J, with 10 bases between the two ends. CDR1 SGDLS and CDR2 YYNGEE come from the germline V gene. The chain's CDR3 is CASSAWTISGANVLTF. Here the CDR3 DNA reads TGTGCCAGCAGCGCCTGGACAATCTCTGGGGCCAACGTCCTGACTTTC.

This chain uses TRBV7-2 with TRBJ2-2; 9 bases align to TRBD2. The CDR3 is 19 amino acids. J was trimmed by 1 base and V by 4 bases; bases with no gene match: 13. Germline CDR1 reads SGHTA; CDR2 reads FQGNSA. The CDR3 nucleotides read TGTGCCAGCAGCTCAAGCGGGGGGCCCGGGTGGGTGAACACCGGGGAGCTGTTTTTT. Protein product: CASSSSGGPGWVNTGELFF.

The V and J genes are TRBV21-1 and TRBJ1-1; TRBD1 is the table's D call and was not checked against the DNA. TRBV21-1 is labeled a pseudogene. The length of the CDR3 is 14 residues. In DNA, the CDR3 is TGTGCCAGCGGGCCCCTAACAGAGAACACTGAAGCTTTCTTT. Protein product: CASGPLTENTEAFF.

The chain uses TRBV11-2 and TRBJ2-2, with D unresolved. The V end lost 1 base, the J end lost 6 bases, and 6 bases lay between the germline ends. Germline V gene lookup returns CDR1 SGHAT and CDR2 FQNNGV. The CDR3 contains 13 residues. CDR3 residues: CASSLVSPGELFF. Here the CDR3 DNA reads TGTGCCAGCAGCTTAGTCTCTCCCGGGGAGCTGTTTTTT.

The V call is TRBV14, the J call TRBJ2-7, with a weak D call TRBD1 (6 bases). V dropped 1 base and J dropped 7 bases, with 20 bases sitting between them. The germline CDR1 and CDR2 sequences are SGHDN and FVKESK. This CDR3 is built from 16 residues. In nucleotides, the CDR3 is TGTGCCAGCAGCCAAGGGGGAACTGCGCAGGGGCAAGAGCAGTACTTC. Translation: CASSQGGTAQGQEQYF. Full variable domain (remainder filled in from reference TRBV14 and TRBJ2-7): EAGVTQFPSHSVIEKGQTVTLRCDPISGHDNLYWYRRVMGKEIKFLLHFVKESKQDESGMPNNRFLAERTGGTYSTLKVQPAELEDSGVYFCASSQGGTAQGQEQYFGPGTRLTVT.

A few counts support this clone. The chain has TRBV4-1 and TRBJ2-7; D is unresolved. The CDR3 runs to 13 residues. V dropped 0 bases and J dropped 5 bases, with 8 bases sitting between them. The germline V gene encodes CDR1 MGHRA and CDR2 YSYEKL. The CDR3 loop is CASSQDPPDEQYF. The CDR3 DNA follows: TGCGCCAGCAGCCAAGATCCCCCCGACGAGCAGTACTTC.

V and J are TRBV4-1 and TRBJ2-7, with D perhaps matching TRBD2 (6 bases). V was cut by 2 bases and J by 4 bases, with 15 bases left in between. The CDR3 is made up of 15 amino acids. Looked up from germline, CDR1 is MGHRA and CDR2 is YSYEKL. CDR3 DNA: TGCGCCAGCAGCCAAAGGGACTTACAGCCTTACGAGCAGTACTTC. The encoded protein is CASSQRDLQPYEQYF.

This chain links TRBV7-2 with TRBJ2-1; D might be TRBD2 (7 bases). The CDR3 is 15 residues long. Germline V gene lookup returns CDR1 SGHTA and CDR2 FQGNSA. V dropped 8 bases and J dropped 7 bases, with 21 bases sitting between them. CDR3 sequence (DNA): TGTGCCAGCTCGGCCGGGGGGCTGGGGCGGAATGAGCAGTTCTTC. Protein sequence: CASSAGGLGRNEQFF. The variable domain in full, completed from reference TRBV7-2 and TRBJ2-1, reads GAGVSQSPSNKVTEKGKDVELRCDPISGHTALYWYRQSLGQGLEFLIYFQGNSAPDKSGLPSDRFSAERTGGSVSTLTIQRTQQEDSAVYLCASSAGGLGRNEQFFGPGTRLTVL.

This clone was recorded once. The rearrangement uses TRBV13 and TRBJ2-3, with 13 bases aligning to TRBD2. Looked up from germline, CDR1 is PRHDT and CDR2 is FYEKMQ (reference sequence). The V gene end was trimmed by 3 bases and the J gene end by 5 bases; junction bases not matched to a gene: 8. The length of the CDR3 is 17 residues. CDR3 sequence: CASSFALLAGGQDTQYF. The DNA for the CDR3 is TGTGCCAGCAGCTTTGCCCTACTAGCGGGGGGGCAAGATACGCAGTATTTT.

The gene calls are TRBV6-5 and TRBJ1-1, with TRBD1 as a possible D gene (6 bases). The V gene's germline CDR1 is MNHEY and CDR2 SVGAGI. The CDR3 loop spans 13 amino acids. V lost 8 bases and J 2 bases, leaving 12 bases between the germline ends. The CDR3 bases are TGTGCCAGCGGGACAACCATAAACACTGAAGCTTTCTTT. This codes for CASGTTINTEAFF.

This rearrangement joins TRBV4-2 to TRBJ1-6, with D possibly TRBD1 on 5 matching bases. Trimming took 3 bases from V and 6 from J, leaving 15 bases between them. The CDR3 loop spans 16 amino acids. CDR1 is LGHNA, CDR2 YNFKEQ, per germline. The CDR3 nucleotides read TGTGCCAGCAGCCACTTTGACAGAGCCAGTAATTCACCCCTCCACTTT. Its translation: CASSHFDRASNSPLHF.

V and J are TRBV2 and TRBJ2-3; D possibly corresponds to TRBD1 (5 bases). V was cut by 4 bases and J by 2 bases, with 10 bases left in between. The germline V gene has CDR1 SNHLY and CDR2 FYNNEI. The CDR3 totals 14 residues. CDR3 sequence: CASSVRQNTDTQYF. CDR3 bases: TGTGCCAGCAGTGTACGACAGAACACAGATACGCAGTATTTT.

The chain couples TRBV6-5 to TRBJ2-7; possible D gene TRBD2, 6 bases. The CDR3 spans 13 residues. From germline, CDR1 is MNHEY and CDR2 SVGAGI. V lost 10 bases and J lost 3, with 16 bases in between. The DNA of the CDR3 is TGTGCCACCGGCGGGGCAGGAAACTACGAGCAGTACTTC. Translation: CATGGAGNYEQYF.